The clone carrying this TCR beta chain showed up just a few times. As originally analysed: Estimation of nucleated cell counts relied on the amplification of reference gene primers. Profiling relied on immunoSEQ multiplex PCR, and the TCRdb table lists in-frame clones only, not all of them. From that table come the V and J calls and clone size; the DNA was used to work out D and trimming. This sample has approximately 230,000 clones, with 70% to 90% found just once. This sample is drawn from a study of blood T cell repertoires in COVID-19. Overall study context: There were acute and convalescent COVID-19 samples, and they came from the United States, Italy and Spain.

V gave up 7 bases and J gave up 3 bases; unmatched junction bases: 5. The CDR3 is made up of 13 amino acids. The germline V gene encodes CDR1 LNHDA and CDR2 SQIVND (reference sequence). Sequenced: peripheral blood. The V and J genes are TRBV19 and TRBJ1-1, with 7 bases aligning to TRBD1. This TCR was sampled from a man aged 18 to 35 with active or convalescent COVID-19. DNA for the CDR3: TGTGCCAGTAACTACAGGGGAGACACTGAAGCTTTCTTT. Its protein product is CASNYRGDTEAFF.